Here is one TCR beta chain with its context. Its antigen is not identified. This entry is derived from a study of cytomegalovirus exposure and HLA in healthy donors. Broader study findings: Both high specificity and high sensitivity reportedly marked the classifier's diagnosis of cytomegalovirus status. Information on immune exposure was restricted to one variable (CMV serostatus). What a later analysis showed was that several of the most significant clusters appeared linked to common viral pathogens.

Both 60 Vbeta primers and 13 Jbeta primers went into the PCR. The repertoire was sequenced with immunoSEQ multiplex PCR; TCRdb's copy has only in-frame clones and lacks some. The data show approximately 180,000 clones, about 76% seen once. The sequencing input was PBMCs. This clonotype was obtained from a woman aged 45-59 years in good health and CMV-seronegative.

The CDR3 loop is CASSSRNGYTF. The CDR3 nucleotides read TGTGCCAGCAGCTCGCGAAATGGCTACACCTTC. V is TRBV9 and J is TRBJ1-2; D is unclear. There are 11 residues in the CDR3. V gave up 4 bases and J gave up 6 bases, with 7 bases separating them. Looked up from germline, CDR1 is SGDLS and CDR2 is YYNGEE.